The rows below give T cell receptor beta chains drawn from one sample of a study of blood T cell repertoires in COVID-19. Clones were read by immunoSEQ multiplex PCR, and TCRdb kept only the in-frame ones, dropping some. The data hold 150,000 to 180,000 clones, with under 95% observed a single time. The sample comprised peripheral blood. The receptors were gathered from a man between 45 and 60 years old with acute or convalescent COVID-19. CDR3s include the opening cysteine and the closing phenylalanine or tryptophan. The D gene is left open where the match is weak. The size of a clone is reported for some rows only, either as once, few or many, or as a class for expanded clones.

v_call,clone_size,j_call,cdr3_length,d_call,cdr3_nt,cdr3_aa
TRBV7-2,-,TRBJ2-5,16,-,TGTGCCAGCAGCTTCGGGTCACAGGGAGGGCAAGAGACCCAGTACTTC,CASSFGSQGGQETQYF
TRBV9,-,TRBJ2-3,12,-,TGTGCCAGCAGCGCGGGCACAGATACGCAGTATTTT,CASSAGTDTQYF
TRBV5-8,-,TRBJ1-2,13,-,TGTGCCAGCAGCTTTGTACAGAACTATGGCTACACCTTC,CASSFVQNYGYTF
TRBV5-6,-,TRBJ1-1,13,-,TGTGCCAGCAGCTTCACACCGAACACTGAAGCTTTCTTT,CASSFTPNTEAFF
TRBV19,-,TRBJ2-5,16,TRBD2,TGTGCCAGTAGTATCGGGACTAGCCGGCCCCAAGAGACCCAGTACTTC,CASSIGTSRPQETQYF
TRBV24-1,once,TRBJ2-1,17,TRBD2,TGTGCCACCAGTGCCGCGACGCTAGCGGGGGGTCTTGGGGAGCAGTTCTTC,CATSAATLAGGLGEQFF
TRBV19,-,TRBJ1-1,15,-,TGTGCCAGTAAATTCAGGTGGGGGGATCGGACTGAAGCTTTCTTT,CASKFRWGDRTEAFF
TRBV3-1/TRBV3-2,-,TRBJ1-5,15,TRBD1,TGTGCCAGCAGCCCCTCCGGGACAGGGTTTCAGCCCCAGCATTTT,CASSPSGTGFQPQHF
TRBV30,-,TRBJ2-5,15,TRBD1,TGTGCCTGGAGTTCCGGGACAGGGGTGGCAGAGACCCAGTACTTC,CAWSSGTGVAETQYF
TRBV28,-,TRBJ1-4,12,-,TGTGCCAGCAGTTCAGTAAATGAAAAACTGTTTTTT,CASSSVNEKLFF
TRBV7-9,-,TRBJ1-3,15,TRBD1,TGTGCCAGCAGCACTACACAGGGGTTTGGAAACACCATATATTTT,CASSTTQGFGNTIYF
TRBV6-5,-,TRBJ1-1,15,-,TGTGCCAGCAGTCCCTTAATCCGGGAAAACACTGAAGCTTTCTTT,CASSPLIRENTEAFF
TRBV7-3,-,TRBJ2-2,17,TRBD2,TGTGCCAGCAGCTTAGGATCTAGCGGGAGTTTCAGCGGGGAGCTGTTTTTT,CASSLGSSGSFSGELFF
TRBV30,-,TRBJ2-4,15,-,TGTGCCTGGACCGGACAGCAACTAGCCAAAAACATTCAGTACTTC,CAWTGQQLAKNIQYF
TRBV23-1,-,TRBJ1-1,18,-,TGCGCCAGCAGTCGGATCAAGGGGGTTAGTAGTGGGAACACTGAAGCTTTCTTT,CASSRIKGVSSGNTEAFF
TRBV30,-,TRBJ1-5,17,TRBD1,TGTGCCTGGAGTGTAGGGACAGGGAGTGTGGGCAATCAGCCCCAGCATTTT,CAWSVGTGSVGNQPQHF
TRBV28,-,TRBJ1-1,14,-,TGTGCCAGCGCTGGGGGCTCTACCGCGACTGAAGCTTTCTTT,CASAGGSTATEAFF
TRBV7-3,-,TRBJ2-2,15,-,TGTGCCAGCAGCTTAATGGGGAGCTACACCGGGGAGCTGTTTTTT,CASSLMGSYTGELFF
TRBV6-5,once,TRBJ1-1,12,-,TGTGCCAGCAGGGTCGGACAGAGTGAAGCTTTCTTT,CASRVGQSEAFF
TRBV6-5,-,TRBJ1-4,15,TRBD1,TGTGCCAGCAGATCAGGGACAGCAAGAAATGAAAAACTGTTTTTT,CASRSGTARNEKLFF
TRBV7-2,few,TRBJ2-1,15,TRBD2,TGTGCCAGCAGCTTGGCGGGAGATCTCTACAATGAGCAGTTCTTC,CASSLAGDLYNEQFF
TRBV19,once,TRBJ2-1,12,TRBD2,TGTGCCAGCGGGAGGACCCTACTTGAGCAGTTCTTC,CASGRTLLEQFF
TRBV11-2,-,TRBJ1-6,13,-,TGTGCCAGCAGCCTACCGTTTGATTCACCCCTCCACTTT,CASSLPFDSPLHF
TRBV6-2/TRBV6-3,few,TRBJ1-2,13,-,TGTGCCAGCAGTTACATGCGGGGGACCGGCTACACCTTC,CASSYMRGTGYTF
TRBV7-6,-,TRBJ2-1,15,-,TGTGCCAGCAGCCCTACAAGTGGGCTCGTCGATGAGCAGTTCTTC,CASSPTSGLVDEQFF
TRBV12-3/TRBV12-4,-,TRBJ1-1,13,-,TGTGCCAGCAGTTTCGGGGGGAACACTGAAGCTTTCTTT,CASSFGGNTEAFF
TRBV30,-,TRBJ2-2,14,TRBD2,TGTGCCTGGAGAATAGCGGGAAACACCGGGGAGCTGTTTTTT,CAWRIAGNTGELFF
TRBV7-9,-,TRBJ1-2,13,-,TGTGCCAGCAGTCGAGATCAGGGCTATGGCTACACCTTC,CASSRDQGYGYTF
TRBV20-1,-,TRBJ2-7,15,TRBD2,TGCAGTGCTAGTTATGGGACTAGCGGGCGCGGCGAGCAGTACTTC,CSASYGTSGRGEQYF
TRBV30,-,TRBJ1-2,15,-,TGTGCCTGGAGTGTCCCCCGGACGGGAAGCTATGGCTACACCTTC,CAWSVPRTGSYGYTF
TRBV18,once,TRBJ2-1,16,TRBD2,TGTGCCAGCTCGTCCTTAGCGGGAGGGCCGGGAAATGAGCAGTTCTTC,CASSSLAGGPGNEQFF
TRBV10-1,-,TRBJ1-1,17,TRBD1,TGCGCCAGCAGTGATGGGACAGGGGCTGGATTGAACACTGAAGCTTTCTTT,CASSDGTGAGLNTEAFF
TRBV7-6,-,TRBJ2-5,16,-,TGTGCCAGCAGCTTTACCCCCACCCAGTACCAAGAGACCCAGTACTTC,CASSFTPTQYQETQYF
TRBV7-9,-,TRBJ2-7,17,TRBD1,TGTGCCAGCAGCCAGGGGGCACCAGGGGGAAGCTCCTACGAGCAGTACTTC,CASSQGAPGGSSYEQYF
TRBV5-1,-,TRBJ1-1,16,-,TGCGCCAGCAGCTTGAGGGGAGGGTACTCGGACACTGAAGCTTTCTTT,CASSLRGGYSDTEAFF
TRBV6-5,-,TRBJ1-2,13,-,TGTGCCAGCAGTTACGCAGGCGACTATGGCTACACCTTC,CASSYAGDYGYTF
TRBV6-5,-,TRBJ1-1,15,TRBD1,TGTGCCAGCAGCCACAGGGGGATCATGAACACTGAAGCTTTCTTT,CASSHRGIMNTEAFF
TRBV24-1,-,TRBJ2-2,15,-,TGTGCCACCAGACCCAGGGGGGAGGACTCCGGGGAGCTGTTTTTT,CATRPRGEDSGELFF
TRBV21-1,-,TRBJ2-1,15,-,TGTGCCAGCACCCTCTTTCAGCGGGGGGTCAATGAGCAGTTCTTC,CASTLFQRGVNEQFF
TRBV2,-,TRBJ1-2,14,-,TGTGCCAGCGGGGGGATGCCAGCTAACTATGGCTACACCTTC,CASGGMPANYGYTF
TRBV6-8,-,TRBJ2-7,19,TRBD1,TGTGCCAGCACCTTAACTCGGGACAGGGGGTGGGGGACTCCTGGAGAGCAGTACTTC,CASTLTRDRGWGTPGEQYF
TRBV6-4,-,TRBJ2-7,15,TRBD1,TGTGCCAGCAGTCTCCGGGACAGGGGATGCGTGGAGCAGTACTTC,CASSLRDRGCVEQYF
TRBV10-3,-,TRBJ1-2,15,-,TGTGCCATCAGTGAAACAGGCGACACTCTCTATGGCTACACCTTC,CAISETGDTLYGYTF
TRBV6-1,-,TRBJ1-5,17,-,TGTGCCAGCAGTGAACAGGGGTTGAGGTATAGCAATCAGCCCCAGCATTTT,CASSEQGLRYSNQPQHF
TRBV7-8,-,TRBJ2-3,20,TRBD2,TGTGCCAGCAGCTTAGTGGTAGCGGGGGCCACGTGGGAGGGCACAGATACGCAGTATTTT,CASSLVVAGATWEGTDTQYF
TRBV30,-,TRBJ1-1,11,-,TGTGCCGCCGGACAGAACACTGAAGCTTTCTTT,CAAGQNTEAFF
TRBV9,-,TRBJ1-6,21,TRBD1,TGTGCCAGCGCAAGATCAGATGGACAGGGTGGGGGGTCGTCCTATAATTCACCCCTCCACTTT,CASARSDGQGGGSSYNSPLHF
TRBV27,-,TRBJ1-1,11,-,TGTGCCACCATGAGATACACTGAAGCTTTCTTT,CATMRYTEAFF
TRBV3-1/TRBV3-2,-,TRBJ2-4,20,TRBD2,TGTGCCAGCAGCCAAAGTCCCGGGATCGGGGGGGTGGTAGCCAAAAACATTCAGTACTTC,CASSQSPGIGGVVAKNIQYF
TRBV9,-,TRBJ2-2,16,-,TGTGCCAGCAGCGTAGGTCCGCAGGGGAACACCGGGGAGCTGTTTTTT,CASSVGPQGNTGELFF